This T cell receptor beta chain was sequenced during a study of T cell responses to AZD1222 COVID-19 vaccine. Study summary: Researchers grouped second doses given at about 4 or about 12 weeks into one pool.

General study points: As reported, nearly half of all spike-specific TCRs target variant regions that are unmutated. Repertoires were obtained only post-peak T cell response.

Turning to this clone: The target antigen is unknown.

Generated by immunoSEQ multiplex PCR, the TCRdb table keeps only in-frame clones and is missing some. The sample has 75,000 to 100,000 clones, roughly 86% seen once. Germline V CDR1 and CDR2: LNHDA, SQIVND (reference sequence). This CDR3 is built from 13 residues. J gave up 11 bases and V 4 bases, and 10 bases lay outside the gene matches. The receptor comes from an adult in good health. The sample consisted of peripheral blood, taken on day 0 of AZD1222 vaccination. V usage is TRBV19 and J usage is TRBJ1-1; TRBD1 matches 7 bases. CDR3 coding DNA: TGTGCCAGTAGTACCCTCGACAGGGCCGGGGCTTTCTTT. Translation: CASSTLDRAGAFF.